This T cell receptor beta chain appears in the sequencing data of a study of CD8+CD57+ T cells in acquired aplastic anemia. As for the study in general: DNA per sorted CD4+ or CD8+ sample ranged about 0.2 to 30 ug, averaging approximately 3.1 ug.

All sequencing subjects had displayed CD8+CD57+ cell expansion on flow cytometry. Severe acquired aplastic anemia was diagnosed in all patients. Blood came from patients not yet given any therapy. Using genomic DNA as the template, TCR beta VDJ and CDR3 profiling was carried out. TCRdb re-derived calls from the reads in MiXCR, one entry per CDR3 protein. This sample has about 40,000 distinct CDR3 sequences, with roughly 63% found just once. CDR1 and CDR2 (germline): MNHEY, SVGAGI. There are 16 residues in the CDR3. V gave up 3 bases and J gave up 2 bases, with 14 bases separating them. The chain links TRBV6-5 to TRBJ1-3, with D hard to call. This sequence was found in a human donor with aplastic anemia. Sequenced: sorted CD4+, CD8+, or CD8+CD57+ T cells (not recorded which) from PBMCs. This CDR3 reads CASSYTSAETGNTIYF. The CDR3 nucleotides are TGTGCCAGCAGTTATACTTCTGCAGAGACTGGAAACACCATATATTTT.